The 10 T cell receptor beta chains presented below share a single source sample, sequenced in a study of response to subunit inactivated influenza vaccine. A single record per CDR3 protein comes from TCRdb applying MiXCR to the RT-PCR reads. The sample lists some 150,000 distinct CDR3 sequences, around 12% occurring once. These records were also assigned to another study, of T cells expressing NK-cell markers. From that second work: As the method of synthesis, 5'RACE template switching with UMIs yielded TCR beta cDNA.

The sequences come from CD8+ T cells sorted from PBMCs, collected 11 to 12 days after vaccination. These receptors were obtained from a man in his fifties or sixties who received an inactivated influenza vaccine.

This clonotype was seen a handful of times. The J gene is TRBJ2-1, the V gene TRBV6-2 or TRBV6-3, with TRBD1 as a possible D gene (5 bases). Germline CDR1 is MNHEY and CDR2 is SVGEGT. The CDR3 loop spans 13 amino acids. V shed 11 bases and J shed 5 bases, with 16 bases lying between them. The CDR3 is CASGAGRNNEQFF. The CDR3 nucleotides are TGTGCCTCTGGGGCAGGGCGCAACAATGAGCAGTTCTTC.

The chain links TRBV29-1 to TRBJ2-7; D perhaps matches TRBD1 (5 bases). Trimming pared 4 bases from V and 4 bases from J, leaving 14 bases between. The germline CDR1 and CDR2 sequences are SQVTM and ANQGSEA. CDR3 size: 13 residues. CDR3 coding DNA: TGCAGCGTTGGCCCCACGGACACGTACGAGCAGTACTTC. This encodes CSVGPTDTYEQYF.

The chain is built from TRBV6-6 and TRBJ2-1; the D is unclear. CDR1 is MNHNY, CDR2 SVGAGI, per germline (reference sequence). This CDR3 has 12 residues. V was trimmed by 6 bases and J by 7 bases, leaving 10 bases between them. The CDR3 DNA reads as TGTGCCAGCAGCTCCGACCCTAATGAGCAGTTCTTC. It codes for CASSSDPNEQFF.

CDR3 region: CASTGGVSEQFF. In DNA form, the CDR3 reads TGTGCCAGCACGGGAGGGGTCAGTGAGCAGTTCTTC. The gene calls are TRBV2 and TRBJ2-1, with 8 nucleotides matching TRBD2. Germline V gives CDR1 SNHLY, CDR2 FYNNEI. The CDR3 has 12 amino acids. J gave up 9 bases and V 7 bases, and 5 bases lay outside the gene matches. Combining the CDR3 with reference TRBV2 and TRBJ2-1 gives the whole variable domain EPEVTQTPSHQVTQMGQEVILRCVPISNHLYFYWYRQILGQKVEFLVSFYNNEISEKSEIFDDQFSVERPDGSNFTLKIRSTKLEDSAMYFCASTGGVSEQFFGPGTRLTVL.

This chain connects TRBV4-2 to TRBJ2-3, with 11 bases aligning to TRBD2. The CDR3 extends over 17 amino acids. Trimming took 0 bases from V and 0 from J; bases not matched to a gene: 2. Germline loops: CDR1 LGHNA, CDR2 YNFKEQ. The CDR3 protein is CASSQDLAGGSTDTQYF. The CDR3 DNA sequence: TGTGCCAGCAGCCAAGATCTAGCGGGAGGAAGCACAGATACGCAGTATTTT.

The CDR3 sequence is CASSRTVSYNEQFF. The CDR3 DNA reads as TGTGCCAGCAGCCGGACAGTTTCCTACAATGAGCAGTTCTTC. The V gene is TRBV28, the J gene TRBJ2-1; TRBD1 is a possible D gene (6 bases). CDR3 size: 14 residues. Per the germline V gene, CDR1 is MDHEN and CDR2 is SYDVKM. V was pared by 6 bases and J by 1 base, with 10 bases between.

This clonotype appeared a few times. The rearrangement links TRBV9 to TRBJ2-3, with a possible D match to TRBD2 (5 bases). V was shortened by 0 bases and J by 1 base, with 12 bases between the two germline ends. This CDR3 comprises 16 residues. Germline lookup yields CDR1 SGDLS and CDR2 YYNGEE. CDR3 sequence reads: CASSVAGMARTDTQYF. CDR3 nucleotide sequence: TGTGCCAGCAGCGTAGCGGGGATGGCGCGCACAGATACGCAGTATTTT. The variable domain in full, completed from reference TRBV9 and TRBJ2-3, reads DSGVTQTPKHLITATGQRVTLRCSPRSGDLSVYWYQQSLDQGLQFLIQYYNGEERAKGNILERFSAQQFPDLHSELNLSSLELGDSALYFCASSVAGMARTDTQYFGPGTRLTVL.

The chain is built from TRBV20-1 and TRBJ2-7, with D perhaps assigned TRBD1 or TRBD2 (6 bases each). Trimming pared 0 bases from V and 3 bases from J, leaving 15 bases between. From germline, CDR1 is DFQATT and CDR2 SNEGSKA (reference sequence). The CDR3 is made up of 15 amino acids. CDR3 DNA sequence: TGCAGTGCTAGAGATCTTGGGGGGCTGGACTACGAGCAGTACTTC. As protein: CSARDLGGLDYEQYF.

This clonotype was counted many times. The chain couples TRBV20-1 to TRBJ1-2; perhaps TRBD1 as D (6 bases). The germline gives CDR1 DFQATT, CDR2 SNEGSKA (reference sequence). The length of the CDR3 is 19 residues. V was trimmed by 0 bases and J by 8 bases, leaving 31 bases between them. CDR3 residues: CSARERTDSIFFHGYGYTF. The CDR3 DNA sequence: TGCAGTGCTAGAGAAAGGACGGACAGCATCTTTTTCCACGGCTACGGCTACACCTTC.

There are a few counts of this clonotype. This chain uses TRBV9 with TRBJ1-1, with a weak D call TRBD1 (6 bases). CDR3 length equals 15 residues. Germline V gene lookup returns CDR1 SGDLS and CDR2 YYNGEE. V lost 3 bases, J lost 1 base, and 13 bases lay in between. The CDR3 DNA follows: TGTGCCAGCAGCGCGGGAGGGGGGCAGAACACTGAAGCTTTCTTT. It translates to CASSAGGGQNTEAFF.